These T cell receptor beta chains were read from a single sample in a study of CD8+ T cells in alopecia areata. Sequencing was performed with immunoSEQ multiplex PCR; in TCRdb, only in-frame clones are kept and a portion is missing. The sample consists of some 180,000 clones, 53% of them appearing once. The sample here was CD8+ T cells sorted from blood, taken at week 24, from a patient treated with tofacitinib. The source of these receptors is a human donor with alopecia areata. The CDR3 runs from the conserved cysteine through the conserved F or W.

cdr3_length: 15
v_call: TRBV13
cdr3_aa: CASSLGTSGVTEQFF

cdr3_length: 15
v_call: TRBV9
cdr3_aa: CASSVGQGLIYEQYF

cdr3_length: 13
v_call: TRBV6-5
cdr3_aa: CASSYGRDETQYF

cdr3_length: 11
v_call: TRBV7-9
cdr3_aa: CASSSSYEQFF

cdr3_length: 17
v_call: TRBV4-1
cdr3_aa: CASSQERIGVLSYEQYF

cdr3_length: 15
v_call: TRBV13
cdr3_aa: CASSPLAVGEETQYF

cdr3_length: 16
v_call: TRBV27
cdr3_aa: CASSLSGGVWNTEAFF

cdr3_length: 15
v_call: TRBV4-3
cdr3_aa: CASSQESGGTSEQYF

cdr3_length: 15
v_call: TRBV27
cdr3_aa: CASSLVSSGANVLTF

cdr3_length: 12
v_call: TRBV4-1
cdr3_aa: CASPSLQETQYF

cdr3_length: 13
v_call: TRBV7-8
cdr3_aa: CATGDSSNQPQHF

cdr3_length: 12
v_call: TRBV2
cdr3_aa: CASSDTSYEQYF

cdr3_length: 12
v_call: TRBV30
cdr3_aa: CAWEGQYNEQFF

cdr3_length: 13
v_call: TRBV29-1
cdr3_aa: CSVSRQGSTEAFF

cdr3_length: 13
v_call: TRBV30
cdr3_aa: CAWSGDGNTEAFF

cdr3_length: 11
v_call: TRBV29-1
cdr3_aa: CSVDAGYGYTF

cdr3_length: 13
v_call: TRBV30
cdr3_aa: CAFFRQANYGYTF

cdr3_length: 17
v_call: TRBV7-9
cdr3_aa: CASSQADSGGTTDTQYF

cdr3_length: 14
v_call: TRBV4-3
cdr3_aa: CASSLEKSSYEQYF

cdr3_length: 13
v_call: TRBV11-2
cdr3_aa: CASSPGRGNEQFF

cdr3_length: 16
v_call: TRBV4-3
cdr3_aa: CASSQDSTGGYQPQHF

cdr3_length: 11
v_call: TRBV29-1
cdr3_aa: CSVPGGTEAFF

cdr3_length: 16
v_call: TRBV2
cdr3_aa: CASSEQEGQGDHGYTF

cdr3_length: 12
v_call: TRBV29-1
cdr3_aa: CSVEVRSYEQYF

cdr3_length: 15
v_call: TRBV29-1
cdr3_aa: CSVEDLQITNYGYTF

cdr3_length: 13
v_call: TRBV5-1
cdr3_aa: CASSLGRVDEAFF

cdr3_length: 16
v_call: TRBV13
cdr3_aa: CASSPDDRVKNTEAFF

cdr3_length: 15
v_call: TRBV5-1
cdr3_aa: CASSFDRASYNEQFF

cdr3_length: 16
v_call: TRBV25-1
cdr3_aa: CASTGTSGGGWETQYF